One and the same sample provided the 21 T cell receptor beta chains below, sequenced in a study of graft-versus-host responses after intestinal transplantation. Repertoires were generated with immunoSEQ multiplex PCR, while TCRdb's copy carries only in-frame clones and drops some. The sample lists tens of thousands of clones, roughly nine tenths occurring once. For these receptors, no antigen is known. The sequencing here drew on unstimulated CD4+ T cells sorted from spleen or lymph node cells, taken before intestinal transplant. The receptors stem from a human donor who received an intestinal transplant.

V usage is TRBV9 and J usage is TRBJ2-5, with TRBD2 matching over 8 bases. This CDR3 region has 18 residues. The V and J ends lost 0 bases and 2 bases, in that order; junction bases with no gene match: 12. Germline assignment: CDR1 SGDLS and CDR2 YYNGEE. CDR3 nucleotides: TGTGCCAGCAGCGTAGGGGGCGGCGGGGGGAGCGTGCAAGAGACCCAGTACTTC. Its protein product is CASSVGGGGGSVQETQYF.

This clone appeared a single time. This sequence joins TRBV10-3 and TRBJ2-7; 8 nucleotides agree with TRBD2. Germline V gene sequence: CDR1 ENHRY, CDR2 SYGVKD. This CDR3 has 13 amino acids. V lost 7 bases, J lost 3 bases, and 5 bases stayed unmatched. The CDR3 spells CAIKAGANYEQYF. Here the CDR3 DNA reads TGTGCCATCAAAGCGGGGGCTAACTACGAGCAGTACTTC.

The V and J genes are TRBV29-1 and TRBJ2-3; TRBD2 matches 7 bases. The CDR3 consists of 13 residues. Germline loops: CDR1 SQVTM, CDR2 ANQGSEA. V lost 4 bases, J lost 0 bases, and 1 base stayed unmatched. The CDR3 DNA sequence: TGCAGCGTTGCGGGGGGAAGCACAGATACGCAGTATTTT. It codes for CSVAGGSTDTQYF.

DNA of the CDR3: TGTGCCAGCTTACAGGAGCTTTATGGCTACACCTTC. Its translation: CASLQELYGYTF. This sequence joins TRBV6-1 and TRBJ1-2, with D perhaps matching TRBD1 (5 bases). The V and J ends lost 8 bases and 5 bases respectively, with 12 bases between them. From germline, CDR1 is MNHNS and CDR2 SASEGT. The CDR3 length is 12 residues.

The chain couples TRBV5-1 to TRBJ2-4; 7 bases are shared with TRBD1. The CDR3 has 16 residues. Unmatched junction bases numbered 12, after V lost 4 bases and J lost 5 bases. Germline V gene data show CDR1 as SGHRS and CDR2 as YFSETQ. The CDR3 here is CASSPRQGFSQNIQYF. The CDR3 nucleotides read TGCGCCAGCAGCCCACGACAGGGTTTCTCACAAAACATTCAGTACTTC.

The genes are TRBV6-1 and TRBJ2-1, with D unresolved. The V and J ends lost 7 bases and 0 bases respectively, with 7 bases between them. Germline CDR1 MNHNS, CDR2 SASEGT. The CDR3 totals 13 residues. CDR3: CASIRSSYNEQFF. DNA for the CDR3: TGTGCCAGCATCCGTAGCTCCTACAATGAGCAGTTCTTC.

J is TRBJ1-2 and V is TRBV6-7; 8 bases are shared with TRBD1. TRBV6-7 is identified as an open reading frame with a role that is uncertain. V lost 2 bases and J lost 3; bases outside the gene matches: 5. The CDR3 extends over 15 amino acids. CDR3 region: CASSYQTGAYYGYTF. CDR3 nucleotides: TGTGCCAGCAGTTACCAGACAGGGGCTTACTATGGCTACACCTTC.

The chain couples TRBV5-6 to TRBJ1-2; perhaps TRBD1 as D (6 bases). This CDR3 comprises 15 residues. Trimming shortened V by 3 bases and J by 0 bases, and 12 bases separated the two germline ends. Germline CDR1 SGHDT, CDR2 YYEEEE. The CDR3 loop is CASSSEDRPNYGYTF. CDR3 DNA sequence: TGTGCCAGCAGCTCAGAGGACAGACCTAACTATGGCTACACCTTC. Filled out from reference TRBV5-6 and TRBJ1-2, the complete variable domain reads DAGVTQSPTHLIKTRGQQVTLRCSPKSGHDTVSWYQQALGQGPQFIFQYYEEEERQRGNFPDRFSGHQFPNYSSELNVNALLLGDSALYLCASSSEDRPNYGYTFGSGTRLTVV.

DNA for the CDR3: TGCGCCAGCAGCTCGGGACAGGGGCGCGAGCAGTACTTC. Its translation is CASSSGQGREQYF. The chain combines TRBV5-1 with TRBJ2-7, with 10 bases matching TRBD1. Trimming removed 3 bases from V and 6 bases from J; junction bases left unmatched: 3. The CDR3 spans 13 residues. Per germline, CDR1 SGHRS and CDR2 YFSETQ.

This clone has only one observation. J is TRBJ1-2 and V is TRBV5-5, with D unclear. V was cut by 4 bases and J by 2 bases, with 12 bases left in between. The germline V gene encodes CDR1 SGHKS and CDR2 YYEKEE (reference sequence). This CDR3 contains 14 residues. The CDR3 coding sequence is TGTGCCAGCAGCCCACCCGACGGGAACTATGGCTACACCTTC. It yields the protein CASSPPDGNYGYTF.

Only one count was recorded for this clone. J is TRBJ2-5 and V is TRBV25-1; a possible D gene is TRBD2 (5 bases). CDR1 and CDR2 from the germline V gene are MGHDK and SYGVNS. The germline V and J ends were trimmed by 6 bases and 2 bases, with 13 bases remaining between them. This CDR3 contains 14 residues. The CDR3: CASSLESGQETQYF. The DNA for the CDR3 is TGTGCCAGCAGCCTGGAATCGGGGCAAGAGACCCAGTACTTC.

V and J are TRBV7-9 and TRBJ2-3; D is possibly TRBD2 (7 bases). The ends were cut back, 5 bases at V and 0 bases at J, with 15 bases in the middle. Germline V gene data show CDR1 as SEHNR and CDR2 as FQNEAQ (reference sequence). The CDR3 spans 16 residues. CDR3 bases: TGTGCCAGCAGCATGAACAGGGAGGGTAGCACAGATACGCAGTATTTT. Its protein is CASSMNREGSTDTQYF.

The V gene is TRBV5-6, the J gene TRBJ1-2, with a possible D match to TRBD1 (5 bases). The CDR3 length is 17 residues. Germline V lookup: CDR1 SGHDT, CDR2 YYEEEE. V gave up 2 bases and J gave up 1 base, with 18 bases separating them. CDR3 protein: CASSFSLGQTSNYGYTF. In DNA, the CDR3 is TGTGCCAGCAGCTTCAGCCTGGGGCAGACGAGTAACTATGGCTACACCTTC. Supplemented by reference TRBV5-6 and TRBJ1-2, the full variable domain reads DAGVTQSPTHLIKTRGQQVTLRCSPKSGHDTVSWYQQALGQGPQFIFQYYEEEERQRGNFPDRFSGHQFPNYSSELNVNALLLGDSALYLCASSFSLGQTSNYGYTFGSGTRLTVV.

This chain links TRBV13 with TRBJ2-2; D gene ambiguous. The V and J ends lost 5 bases and 5 bases respectively, with 9 bases between them. Germline CDR1 PRHDT, CDR2 FYEKMQ (reference sequence). The CDR3 is made up of 13 amino acids. The CDR3 bases are TGTGCCAGCAGCGCGCCGTTTACCGGGGAGCTGTTTTTT. It yields the protein CASSAPFTGELFF.

The chain joins TRBV4-3 to TRBJ2-6; 7 bases align to TRBD1. After removal of 0 bases from V and 0 bases from J, the junction contained 5 bases not matched to a gene. Germline loops: CDR1 LGHNA, CDR2 YSLEER. The CDR3 runs 18 residues. This chain's CDR3 is CASSQERGRDSGANVLTF. CDR3 coding DNA: TGCGCCAGCAGCCAAGAAAGGGGGCGAGACTCTGGGGCCAACGTCCTGACTTTC.

The chain links TRBV20-1 to TRBJ1-2; D is possibly TRBD1 (5 bases). From germline, CDR1 is DFQATT and CDR2 SNEGSKA (reference sequence). The ends were cut back, 5 bases at V and 8 bases at J, with 12 bases in the middle. CDR3 length: 11 amino acids. Here the CDR3 reads CSAPRGQGYTF. CDR3 bases: TGCAGTGCTCCGCGGGGCCAAGGCTACACCTTC.

The chain carries TRBV6-1 and TRBJ1-2; TRBD1 agrees at 7 bases. The CDR3 is 14 amino acids. CDR1 and CDR2 from the germline V gene are MNHNS and SASEGT. With 7 bases clipped from V and 0 bases from J, the junction kept 5 bases outside the gene matches. CDR3 DNA: TGTGCCAGCAATCCGGGACAGCCTAACTATGGCTACACCTTC. The encoded protein is CASNPGQPNYGYTF.

The chain combines TRBV10-3 with TRBJ1-2; TRBD1 agrees at 9 bases. The V and J ends lost 2 bases and 3 bases, in that order; junction bases with no gene match: 4. CDR1 and CDR2 from the germline V gene are ENHRY and SYGVKD. CDR3 length equals 15 residues. The CDR3 DNA sequence: TGTGCCATCAGTGAGCCGGGACAGGGAGACTATGGCTACACCTTC. Protein product: CAISEPGQGDYGYTF.

This rearrangement joins TRBV9 to TRBJ2-7, with D unresolved. Germline CDR1 is SGDLS and CDR2 is YYNGEE. The CDR3 loop spans 14 amino acids. V gave up 0 bases and J gave up 0 bases, with 7 bases separating them. The CDR3 spells CASSVDLSSYEQYF. CDR3 nucleotide sequence: TGTGCCAGCAGCGTAGATCTGAGCTCCTACGAGCAGTACTTC.

The chain is built from TRBV18 and TRBJ2-7, with 7 bases fitting TRBD1. CDR3 length: 15 residues. Germline V lookup: CDR1 KGHSH, CDR2 LQKENI. Trimming removed 3 bases from V and 0 bases from J; junction bases left unmatched: 5. The DNA for the CDR3 is TGTGCCAGCTCACCGTACAGGGGTGGCTCCTACGAGCAGTACTTC. Amino acid sequence: CASSPYRGGSYEQYF.

In DNA, the CDR3 is TGCGCCAGCAGCTTGTATAGGGGGGGCTACGAGCAGTACTTC. Its translation: CASSLYRGGYEQYF. V and J are TRBV5-1 and TRBJ2-7, with a possible D match to TRBD2 (7 bases). V was pared by 1 base and J by 3 bases, with 11 bases between. The CDR3 length is 14 residues. Per germline, CDR1 SGHRS and CDR2 YFSETQ. Drawing the rest from reference TRBV5-1 and TRBJ2-7, the complete variable domain is KAGVTQTPRYLIKTRGQQVTLSCSPISGHRSVSWYQQTPGQGLQFLFEYFSETQRNKGNFPGRFSGRQFSNSRSEMNVSTLELGDSALYLCASSLYRGGYEQYFGPGTRLTVT.